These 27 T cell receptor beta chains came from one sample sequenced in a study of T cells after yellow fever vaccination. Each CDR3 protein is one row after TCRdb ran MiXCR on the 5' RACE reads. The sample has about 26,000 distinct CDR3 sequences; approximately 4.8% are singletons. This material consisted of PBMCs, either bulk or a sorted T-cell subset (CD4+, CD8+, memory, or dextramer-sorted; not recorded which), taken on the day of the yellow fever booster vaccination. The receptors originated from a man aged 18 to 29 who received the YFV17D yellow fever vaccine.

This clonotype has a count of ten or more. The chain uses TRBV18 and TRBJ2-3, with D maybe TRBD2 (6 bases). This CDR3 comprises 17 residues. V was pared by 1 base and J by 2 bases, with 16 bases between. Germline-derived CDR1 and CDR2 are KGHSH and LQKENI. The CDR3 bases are TGTGCCAGCTCACCACACGTAGCAGGAGGGACCACAGATACGCAGTATTTT. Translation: CASSPHVAGGTTDTQYF.

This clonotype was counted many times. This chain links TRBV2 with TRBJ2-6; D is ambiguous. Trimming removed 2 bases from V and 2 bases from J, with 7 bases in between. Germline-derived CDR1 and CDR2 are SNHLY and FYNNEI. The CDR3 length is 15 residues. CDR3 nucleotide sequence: TGTGCCAGCAGTGAATCGGACGCTGGGGCCAACGTCCTGACTTTC. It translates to CASSESDAGANVLTF.

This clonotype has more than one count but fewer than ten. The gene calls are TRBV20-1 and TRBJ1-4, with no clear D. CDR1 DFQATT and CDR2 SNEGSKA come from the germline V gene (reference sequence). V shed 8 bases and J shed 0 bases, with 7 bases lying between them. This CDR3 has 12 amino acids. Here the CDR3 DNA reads TGCAGTCGCAGACCAACTAATGAAAAACTGTTTTTT. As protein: CSRRPTNEKLFF.

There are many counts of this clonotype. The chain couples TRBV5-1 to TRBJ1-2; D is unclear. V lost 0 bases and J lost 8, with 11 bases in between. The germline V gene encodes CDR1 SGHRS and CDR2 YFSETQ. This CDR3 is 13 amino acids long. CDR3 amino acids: CASSLDPGKGYTF. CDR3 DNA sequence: TGCGCCAGCAGCTTGGACCCCGGGAAGGGCTACACCTTC.

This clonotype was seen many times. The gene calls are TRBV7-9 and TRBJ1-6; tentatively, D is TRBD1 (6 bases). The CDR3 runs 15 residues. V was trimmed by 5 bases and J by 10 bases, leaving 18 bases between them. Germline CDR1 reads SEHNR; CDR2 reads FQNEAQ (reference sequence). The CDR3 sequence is CASSLSGTQGSPLHF. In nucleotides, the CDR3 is TGTGCCAGCAGCCTATCCGGGACTCAGGGGTCACCCCTCCACTTT.

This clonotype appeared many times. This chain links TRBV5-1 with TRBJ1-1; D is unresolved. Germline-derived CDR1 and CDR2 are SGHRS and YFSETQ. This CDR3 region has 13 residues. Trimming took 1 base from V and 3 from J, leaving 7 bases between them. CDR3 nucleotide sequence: TGCGCCAGCAGCTTGATGGATGACACTGAAGCTTTCTTT. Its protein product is CASSLMDDTEAFF. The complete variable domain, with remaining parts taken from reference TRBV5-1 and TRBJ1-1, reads KAGVTQTPRYLIKTRGQQVTLSCSPISGHRSVSWYQQTPGQGLQFLFEYFSETQRNKGNFPGRFSGRQFSNSRSEMNVSTLELGDSALYLCASSLMDDTEAFFGQGTRLTVV.

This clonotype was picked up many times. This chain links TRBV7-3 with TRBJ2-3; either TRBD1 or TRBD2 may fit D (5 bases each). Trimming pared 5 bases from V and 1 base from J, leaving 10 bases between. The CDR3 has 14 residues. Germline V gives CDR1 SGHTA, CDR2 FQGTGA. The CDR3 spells CASSPGRGTDTQYF. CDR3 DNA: TGTGCCAGCAGCCCGGGACGGGGCACAGATACGCAGTATTTT. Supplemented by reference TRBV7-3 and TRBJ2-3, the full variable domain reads GAGVSQTPSNKVTEKGKYVELRCDPISGHTALYWYRQSLGQGPEFLIYFQGTGAADDSGLPNDRFFAVRPEGSVSTLKIQRTERGDSAVYLCASSPGRGTDTQYFGPGTRLTVL.

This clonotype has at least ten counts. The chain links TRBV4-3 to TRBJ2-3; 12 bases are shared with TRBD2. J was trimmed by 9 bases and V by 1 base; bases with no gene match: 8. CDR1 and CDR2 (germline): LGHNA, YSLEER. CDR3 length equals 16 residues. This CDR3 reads CASSQVWLAGGPTQYF. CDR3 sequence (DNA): TGCGCCAGCAGCCAAGTCTGGCTAGCGGGGGGGCCAACGCAGTATTTT.

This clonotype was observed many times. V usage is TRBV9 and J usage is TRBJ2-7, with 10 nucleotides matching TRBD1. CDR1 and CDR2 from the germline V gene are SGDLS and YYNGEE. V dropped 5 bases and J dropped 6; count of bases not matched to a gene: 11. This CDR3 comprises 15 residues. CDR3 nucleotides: TGTGCCAGCAGTGCCACCGGGACAGGGGTAGGCGAGCAGTACTTC. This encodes CASSATGTGVGEQYF.

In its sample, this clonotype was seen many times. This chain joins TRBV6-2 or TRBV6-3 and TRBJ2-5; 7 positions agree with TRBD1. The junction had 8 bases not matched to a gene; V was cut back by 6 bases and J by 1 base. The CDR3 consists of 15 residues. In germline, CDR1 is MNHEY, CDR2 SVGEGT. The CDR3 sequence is CASRPTGTVQETQYF. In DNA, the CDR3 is TGTGCCAGCAGACCAACCGGGACAGTCCAAGAGACCCAGTACTTC.

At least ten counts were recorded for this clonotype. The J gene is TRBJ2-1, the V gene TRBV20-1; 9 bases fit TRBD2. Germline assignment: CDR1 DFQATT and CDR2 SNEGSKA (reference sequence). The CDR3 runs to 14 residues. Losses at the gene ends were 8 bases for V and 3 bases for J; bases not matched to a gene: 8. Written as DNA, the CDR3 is TGCAGTCCCCGCGAGCGGGGGGTCTACAATGAGCAGTTCTTC. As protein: CSPRERGVYNEQFF.

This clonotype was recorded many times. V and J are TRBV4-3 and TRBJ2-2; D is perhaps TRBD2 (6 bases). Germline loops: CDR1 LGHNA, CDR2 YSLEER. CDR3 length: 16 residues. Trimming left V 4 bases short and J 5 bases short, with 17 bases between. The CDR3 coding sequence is TGCGCCAGCAGCCCAGCCGGGACGGGGAGGACCGGGGAGCTGTTTTTT. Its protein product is CASSPAGTGRTGELFF.

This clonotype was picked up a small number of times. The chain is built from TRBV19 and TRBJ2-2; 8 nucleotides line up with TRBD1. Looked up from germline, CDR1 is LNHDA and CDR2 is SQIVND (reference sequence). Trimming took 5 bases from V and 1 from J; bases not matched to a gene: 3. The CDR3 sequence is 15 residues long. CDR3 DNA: TGTGCCAGTAGTCTCAGGGGGCGGAACACCGGGGAGCTGTTTTTT. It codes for CASSLRGRNTGELFF.

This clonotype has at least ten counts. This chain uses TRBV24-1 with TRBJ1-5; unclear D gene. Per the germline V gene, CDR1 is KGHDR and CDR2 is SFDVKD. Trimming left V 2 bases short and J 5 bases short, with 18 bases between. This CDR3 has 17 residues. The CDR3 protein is CATSDSGRRAIDQPQHF. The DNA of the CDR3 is TGTGCCACCAGTGATTCAGGACGGAGGGCTATCGATCAGCCCCAGCATTTT.

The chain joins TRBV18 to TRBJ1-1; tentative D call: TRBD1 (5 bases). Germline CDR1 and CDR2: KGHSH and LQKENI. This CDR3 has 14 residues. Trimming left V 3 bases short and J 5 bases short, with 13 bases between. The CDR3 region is CASSPGGGFTEAFF. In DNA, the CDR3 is TGTGCCAGCTCACCGGGTGGGGGGTTTACTGAAGCTTTCTTT.

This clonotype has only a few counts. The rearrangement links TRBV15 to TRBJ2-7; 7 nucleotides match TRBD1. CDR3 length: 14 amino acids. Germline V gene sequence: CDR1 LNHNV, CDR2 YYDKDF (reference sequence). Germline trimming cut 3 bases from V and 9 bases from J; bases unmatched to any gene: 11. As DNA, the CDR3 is TGTGCCACCAGCAGGAGGAATACAGGGGCCGCGCAGTACTTC. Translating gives CATSRRNTGAAQYF.

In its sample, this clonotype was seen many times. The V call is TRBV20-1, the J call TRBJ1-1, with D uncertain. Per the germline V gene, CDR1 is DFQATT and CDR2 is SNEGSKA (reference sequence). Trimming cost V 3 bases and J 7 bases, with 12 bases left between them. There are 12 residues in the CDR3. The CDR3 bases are TGCAGTGCTAGCAGGCGTGGGGTTGAAGCTTTCTTT. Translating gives CSASRRGVEAFF.

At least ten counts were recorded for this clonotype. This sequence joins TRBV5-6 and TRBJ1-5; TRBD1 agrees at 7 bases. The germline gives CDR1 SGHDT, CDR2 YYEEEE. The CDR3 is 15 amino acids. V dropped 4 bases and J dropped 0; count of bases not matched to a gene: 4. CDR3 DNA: TGTGCCAGCAGCATGGGACAGATTAGCAATCAGCCCCAGCATTTT. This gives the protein CASSMGQISNQPQHF.

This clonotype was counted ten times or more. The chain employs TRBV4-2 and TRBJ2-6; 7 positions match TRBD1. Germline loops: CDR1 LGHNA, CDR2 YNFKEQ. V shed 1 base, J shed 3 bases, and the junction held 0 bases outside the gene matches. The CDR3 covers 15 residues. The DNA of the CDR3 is TGTGCCAGCAGCCAAGGACAGGGTGGGGCCAACGTCCTGACTTTC. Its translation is CASSQGQGGANVLTF.

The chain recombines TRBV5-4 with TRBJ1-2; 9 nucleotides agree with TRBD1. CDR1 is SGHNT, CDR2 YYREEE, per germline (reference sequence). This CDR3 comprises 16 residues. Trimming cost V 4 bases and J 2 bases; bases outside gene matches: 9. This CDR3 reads CASSTPRDRANYGYTF. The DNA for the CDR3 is TGTGCCAGCAGCACGCCCCGGGACAGGGCCAACTATGGCTACACCTTC.

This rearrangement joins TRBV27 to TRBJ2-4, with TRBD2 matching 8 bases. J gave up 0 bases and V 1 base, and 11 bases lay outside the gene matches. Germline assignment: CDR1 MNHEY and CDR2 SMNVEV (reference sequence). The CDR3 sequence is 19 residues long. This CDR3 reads CASSLFGRAGAGAKNIQYF. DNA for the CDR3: TGTGCCAGCAGTTTATTCGGGCGAGCGGGGGCCGGAGCCAAAAACATTCAGTACTTC.

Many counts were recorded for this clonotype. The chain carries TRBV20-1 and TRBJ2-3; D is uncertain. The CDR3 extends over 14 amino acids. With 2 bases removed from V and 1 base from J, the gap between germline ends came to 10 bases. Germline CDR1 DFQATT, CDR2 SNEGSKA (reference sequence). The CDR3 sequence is CSARLILRTDTQYF. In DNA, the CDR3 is TGCAGTGCTAGATTAATACTGCGCACAGATACGCAGTATTTT.

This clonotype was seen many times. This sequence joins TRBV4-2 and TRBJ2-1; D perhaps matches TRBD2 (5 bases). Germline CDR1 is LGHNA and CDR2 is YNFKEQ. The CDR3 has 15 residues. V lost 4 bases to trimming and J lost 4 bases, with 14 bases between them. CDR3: CASSPSQERYNEQFF. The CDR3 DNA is TGTGCCAGCAGCCCTAGTCAGGAGCGGTACAATGAGCAGTTCTTC.

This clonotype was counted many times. The CDR3 spells CASSASRDSYEQYF. The DNA for the CDR3 is TGTGCCAGCAGCGCTAGCCGGGACTCCTACGAGCAGTACTTC. V is TRBV7-2 and J is TRBJ2-7; possibly TRBD2 for D (5 bases). The CDR3 has 14 residues. CDR1 and CDR2 (germline): SGHTA, FQGNSA. V lost 5 bases, J lost 0 bases, and 11 bases lay in between.

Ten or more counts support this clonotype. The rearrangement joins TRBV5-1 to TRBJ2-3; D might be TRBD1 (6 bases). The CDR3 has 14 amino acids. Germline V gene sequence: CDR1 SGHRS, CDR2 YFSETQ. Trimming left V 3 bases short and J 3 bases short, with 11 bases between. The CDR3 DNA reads TGCGCCAGCAGCTCGGTCCAGGGGACAGATACGCAGTATTTT. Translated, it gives CASSSVQGTDTQYF.

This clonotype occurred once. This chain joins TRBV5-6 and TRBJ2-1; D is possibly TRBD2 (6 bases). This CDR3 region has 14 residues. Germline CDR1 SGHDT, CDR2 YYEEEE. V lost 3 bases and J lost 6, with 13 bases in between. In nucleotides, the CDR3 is TGTGCCAGCAGCTCCAACCCCGGGGGCAATGAGCAGTTCTTC. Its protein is CASSSNPGGNEQFF.

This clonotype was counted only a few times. This CDR3 reads CASRTLAGANVLTF. CDR3 DNA: TGCGCCAGTCGAACACTGGCTGGGGCCAACGTCCTGACTTTC. The genes are TRBV5-1 and TRBJ2-6, with D hard to call. Germline V lookup: CDR1 SGHRS, CDR2 YFSETQ. Between the trimmed V and J ends, which lost 8 bases and 2 bases, there was a span of 11 bases. The CDR3 runs 14 residues.